Listed below are T cell receptor beta chains from one sample, sequenced in a study of T cells in localized non-small cell lung cancer. Repertoires were generated with immunoSEQ multiplex PCR, while TCRdb's copy carries only in-frame clones and drops some. Of 45,000 to 60,000 clones in the sample, over 60% were seen once. This sample comprised PBMCs, obtained before any cancer treatment. These TCRs come from a woman between 40 and 69 years old with stage II lung adenocarcinoma. The CDR3 runs from the conserved cysteine through the conserved F or W. The D gene is left open where the match is weak. Clone size appears in some rows only: once, few, many, or a class for an expanded clone.

V	D	J	size	length	CDR3	DNA
TRBV28	NA	TRBJ2-2	NA	12	CAAMQGLGELFF	TGTGCCGCAATGCAGGGGCTGGGGGAGCTGTTTTTT
TRBV5-1	NA	TRBJ1-3	NA	15	CASSLDGVSGNTIYF	TGCGCCAGCAGCTTGGACGGGGTGTCTGGAAACACCATATATTTT
TRBV7-9	NA	TRBJ1-4	NA	15	CASSLEAGANEKLFF	TGTGCCAGCAGCTTAGAGGCAGGGGCTAATGAAAAACTGTTTTTT
TRBV11-1	TRBD1	TRBJ1-2	NA	15	CASSLGTGTGYGYTF	TGTGCCAGCAGCTTAGGGACCGGGACAGGCTATGGCTACACCTTC
TRBV28	NA	TRBJ2-1	NA	16	CASSPRRDLSANEQFF	TGTGCCAGCAGCCCACGCCGGGACCTTTCAGCCAATGAGCAGTTCTTC
TRBV4-1	NA	TRBJ2-7	NA	15	CASSQDSGLDYEQYF	TGCGCCAGCAGCCAAGATTCCGGATTAGACTACGAGCAGTACTTC
TRBV19	NA	TRBJ2-6	NA	16	CASSTDRFSGANVLTF	TGTGCCAGTAGTACCGACAGGTTCTCTGGGGCCAACGTCCTGACTTTC
TRBV14	NA	TRBJ2-7	NA	17	CASSHRDSVAFSYEQYF	TGTGCCAGCAGCCACCGAGACAGCGTAGCTTTTTCCTACGAGCAGTACTTC
TRBV5-4	NA	TRBJ1-2	few	16	CASSLGSDLTLYGYTF	TGTGCCAGCAGCTTGGGTAGTGACCTCACCTTGTATGGCTACACCTTC
TRBV7-6	NA	TRBJ1-1	NA	13	CASSLQGNTEAFF	TGTGCCAGCAGTTTACAGGGGAACACTGAAGCTTTCTTT
TRBV30	TRBD1	TRBJ1-2	NA	11	CASRDRYGYTF	TGTGCCTCCCGGGACAGATATGGCTACACCTTC
TRBV5-5	TRBD1	TRBJ1-5	NA	15	CASSEIDRVDQPQHF	TGTGCCAGCAGTGAGATCGACAGGGTTGATCAGCCCCAGCATTTT
TRBV5-1	NA	TRBJ2-7	NA	14	CASSSRQGGGEQYF	TGCGCCAGCAGCTCTCGGCAAGGAGGTGGCGAGCAGTACTTC
TRBV5-1	TRBD1	TRBJ1-5	few	14	CASSLTGESQPQHF	TGCGCCAGCAGCTTGACAGGGGAAAGCCAGCCCCAGCATTTT
TRBV11-2	NA	TRBJ1-2	few	15	CASSGPGQLFYGYTF	TGTGCCAGCAGCGGTCCCGGACAGCTTTTCTATGGCTACACCTTC
TRBV4-3	NA	TRBJ1-3	NA	14	CASSRSLGGNTIYF	TGCGCCAGCAGCCGGTCTTTAGGTGGAAACACCATATATTTT
TRBV30	TRBD1	TRBJ1-6	once	15	CAWSVGGRTDSPLHF	TGTGCCTGGAGTGTAGGGGGCAGGACGGATTCACCCCTCCACTTT
TRBV28	NA	TRBJ2-1	NA	16	CASSYATGGPYNEQFF	TGTGCCAGCAGTTATGCAACGGGGGGCCCCTACAATGAGCAGTTCTTC
TRBV6-5	NA	TRBJ2-1	NA	14	CASSYFGQYNEQFF	TGTGCCAGCAGTTACTTCGGCCAGTACAATGAGCAGTTCTTC
TRBV19	TRBD1	TRBJ2-3	NA	13	CASRQGGTDTQYF	TGTGCCAGCCGACAGGGCGGTACAGATACGCAGTATTTT
TRBV29-1	TRBD2	TRBJ2-5	NA	13	CSVYRGEGETQYF	TGCAGCGTGTACCGGGGGGAGGGAGAGACCCAGTACTTC
TRBV28	TRBD1	TRBJ1-2	NA	15	CASTGGQAREYGYTF	TGTGCCAGCACCGGGGGACAGGCGCGTGAATATGGCTACACCTTC
TRBV18	NA	TRBJ1-3	NA	13	CASSNSSGNTIYF	TGTGCCAGCTCAAATAGCTCTGGAAACACCATATATTTT
TRBV27	NA	TRBJ2-3	once	18	CASSFRARQLQTTDTQYF	TGTGCCAGCAGTTTTAGGGCCCGACAGCTACAGACCACAGATACGCAGTATTTT
TRBV6-1	NA	TRBJ1-1	NA	13	CASSEGLYTEAFF	TGTGCCAGCAGTGAAGGGTTATACACTGAAGCTTTCTTT
TRBV4-1	NA	TRBJ2-7	medium-sized	14	CASSQGGGYDEQYF	TGCGCCAGCAGCCAAGGCGGGGGCTACGACGAGCAGTACTTC
TRBV7-2	NA	TRBJ2-7	NA	14	CASSSATGAYEQYF	TGTGCCAGCTCGTCCGCGACAGGCGCCTACGAGCAGTACTTC
TRBV18	NA	TRBJ1-3	NA	18	CASSITASGLGSGNTIYF	TGTGCCAGCTCTATAACAGCCTCAGGGCTAGGATCTGGAAACACCATATATTTT
TRBV18	NA	TRBJ2-1	NA	17	CASSPSSRAPSYNEQFF	TGTGCCAGCTCACCATCTTCCCGGGCTCCATCCTACAATGAGCAGTTCTTC
TRBV7-3	NA	TRBJ2-7	NA	13	CASSADMGFEQYF	TGTGCCAGCAGCGCCGACATGGGGTTCGAGCAGTACTTC
TRBV6-5	TRBD1	TRBJ1-2	NA	15	CASSYGQGLNYGYTF	TGTGCCAGCAGTTACGGACAGGGCCTTAACTATGGCTACACCTTC
TRBV4-3	NA	TRBJ1-2	NA	14	CASSQNAIAYGYTF	TGCGCCAGCAGCCAGAACGCGATCGCATATGGCTACACCTTC
TRBV11-3	NA	TRBJ2-3	NA	14	CASSLGTTTDTQYF	TGTGCCAGCAGCTTAGGGACTACCACGGATACGCAGTATTTT
TRBV9	TRBD2	TRBJ2-3	NA	14	CASTLTSGADTQYF	TGTGCCAGCACCTTGACTAGCGGGGCAGATACGCAGTATTTT
TRBV5-6	NA	TRBJ1-1	NA	13	CASSLDRNTEAFF	TGTGCCAGCAGCCTTGATCGGAACACTGAAGCTTTCTTT
TRBV6-5	NA	TRBJ1-1	NA	11	CASRGLGEAFF	TGTGCCAGCAGGGGTTTAGGTGAAGCTTTCTTT
TRBV13	NA	TRBJ2-1	NA	13	CASSPQGYYEQFF	TGTGCCAGCAGCCCTCAGGGGTACTATGAGCAGTTCTTC
TRBV19	TRBD1	TRBJ1-1	NA	15	CASSPNRRDRVVAFF	TGTGCCAGTAGTCCTAATCGCCGGGACAGGGTGGTAGCTTTCTTT
TRBV5-1	NA	TRBJ2-7	few	14	CASSLEWVAHEQYF	TGCGCCAGCAGCTTGGAATGGGTGGCCCACGAGCAGTACTTC
TRBV7-8	TRBD1	TRBJ1-2	NA	15	CASSLSSGQGRGYTF	TGTGCCAGCAGCTTATCCTCGGGACAGGGTCGTGGCTACACCTTC
TRBV4-1	TRBD2	TRBJ2-5	NA	16	CASSRNGGGLKETQYF	TGCGCCAGCAGCCGAAATGGGGGGGGATTGAAAGAGACCCAGTACTTC
TRBV19	NA	TRBJ1-1	NA	17	CASSIGTTPYMNTEAFF	TGTGCCAGTAGTATCGGGACTACACCCTATATGAACACTGAAGCTTTCTTT